This TCR beta chain appears in the sequencing data of a study of shared clonotypes between healthy human individuals. Study outcomes and limitations: Genetic and exposure-history diversity was limited by the few donors.

Donors had no recently reported acute infections or vaccinations and were HIV-negative. Unsorted samples drew genomic DNA from 85 million to 90 million PBMCs. Ten or more counts support this clone. Its antigen remains unidentified. Additional DNA sequences in this sample encode the identical CDR3. Around 310 ng DNA, tens of thousands of T cell genomes, went into unsorted PBMC replicate PCRs. Measured with immunoSEQ multiplex PCR; TCRdb has only the in-frame clones, and not every one. This sample has a few hundred thousand clones; approximately 71% occur once, and the top ten carry about 12%. This receptor was identified in a middle-aged woman in good health. Some clones in this sample may be carry-over from other donors' samples. The sample comprised PBMCs.

The CDR3, as DNA: TGTGCCAGCAGCTTGGTCCGTGAGGTCCACAATGAGCAGTTCTTC. Protein product: CASSLVREVHNEQFF. This rearrangement joins TRBV5-8 to TRBJ2-1; D is ambiguous. The CDR3 runs 15 residues. The V end lost 0 bases, the J end lost 5 bases, and 12 bases lay between the germline ends. CDR1 and CDR2 (germline): SGHTS, YDEGEE.